This entry features one T cell receptor (beta chain) sequence. The antigen is unknown. Drawn from each donor were around 9.1 milliliters of peripheral blood. In germline, CDR1 is SGHRS, CDR2 YFSETQ. V lost 1 base to trimming and J lost 7 bases, with 8 bases between them. The CDR3 covers 12 residues. This sample is part of a study of blood T cells in healthy people across ages. Study context: Template switching recovered approximately one barcoded beta molecule for every two T cells.

PCR was performed a second time for roughly 7 to 11 cycles using a sample-barcoded 5' primer and a J-beta primer mix. TCRdb re-analysed the 5' RACE reads in MiXCR, keeping a single row per CDR3 protein. The table has under 800,000 distinct CDR3 sequences, roughly two fifths seen once. Study results and limitations: Donors of long life had a larger count of naive CD4+ cells and greater diversity than aged donors.

The receptor's source is a woman in her sixties or seventies in good health. The sample consisted of blood. The chain employs TRBV5-1 and TRBJ1-1; D ambiguous. The CDR3 sequence is CASSLSAGEAFF. CDR3 DNA: TGCGCCAGCAGCTTGAGTGCAGGTGAAGCTTTCTTT.